This paragraph covers one TCR beta chain sequence. This specimen belongs to a study of blood T cell repertoires in COVID-19. Study-wide context: Researchers got acute and convalescent COVID-19 samples from the United States, Italy and Spain. T cells, B-cell-depleted T cells, or PBMCs provided the cDNA or gDNA that served as material.

The authors' processing: Reference gene primer amplification in the assay estimated nucleated cell counts. Here immunoSEQ multiplex PCR was the method, and the copy in TCRdb shows in-frame clones only, minus some. The DNA was the basis for D and trimming; V, J and clone size are from that table. The sample records more than 85,000 clones, about four fifths being singletons. The clonotype originates from a woman of 80 years or more with acute or convalescent COVID-19. Sequenced sample: peripheral blood.

Written as DNA, the CDR3 is TGTGCCAGCAGAGGATGGGGATCGGGGGTTACGTGGGATGAAAAACTGTTTTTT. Amino acids: CASRGWGSGVTWDEKLFF. The chain couples TRBV28 to TRBJ1-4; perhaps TRBD1 as D (5 bases). This CDR3 has 18 residues. Trimming left V 6 bases short and J 6 bases short, with 26 bases between. Looked up from germline, CDR1 is MDHEN and CDR2 is SYDVKM.